This T cell receptor (beta chain) was recorded in a study of blood T cells in healthy people across ages. Next came a second PCR, run for roughly 7 to 12 cycles, which used a sample-barcoded 5' primer along with a J-beta primer mix. A single record per CDR3 protein comes from TCRdb applying MiXCR to the 5' RACE reads. The table records 950,000 to 1,200,000 distinct CDR3 sequences, 35% to 40% of them present only once. This clonotype was counted many times. V lost 4 bases and J lost 0; bases outside the gene matches: 5. The germline CDR1 and CDR2 sequences are ENHRY and SYGVKD. This CDR3 comprises 16 residues.

Sequencing was carried out using blood. V gene TRBV10-3 combines with J gene TRBJ2-3; TRBD2 agrees at 9 bases. The receptor's source is a man younger than 35 in good health. As DNA, the CDR3 is TGTGCCATCAGTGGAGTAGCGGGGGACAGCACAGATACGCAGTATTTT. Translated: CAISGVAGDSTDTQYF.